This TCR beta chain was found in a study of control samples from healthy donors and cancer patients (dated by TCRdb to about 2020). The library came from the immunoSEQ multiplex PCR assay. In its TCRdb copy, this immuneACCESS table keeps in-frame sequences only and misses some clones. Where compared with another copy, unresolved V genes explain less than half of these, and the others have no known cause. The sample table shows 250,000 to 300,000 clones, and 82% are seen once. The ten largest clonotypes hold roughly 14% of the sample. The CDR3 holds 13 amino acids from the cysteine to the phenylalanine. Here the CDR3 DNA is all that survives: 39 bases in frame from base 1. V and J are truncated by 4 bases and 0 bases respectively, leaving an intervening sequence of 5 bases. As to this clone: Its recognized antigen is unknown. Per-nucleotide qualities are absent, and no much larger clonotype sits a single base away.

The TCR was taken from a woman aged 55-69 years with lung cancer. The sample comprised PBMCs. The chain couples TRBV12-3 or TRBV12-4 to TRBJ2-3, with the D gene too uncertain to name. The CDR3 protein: CASSWFSTDTQYF. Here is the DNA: TGTGCCAGCAGTTGGTTCAGCACAGATACGCAGTATTTT.